This is a list of T cell receptor beta chains from one sample in a study of blood T cells in healthy people across ages. TCRdb re-called the 5' RACE reads through MiXCR, storing one row per CDR3 protein. The table records 800,000 to 1,300,000 distinct CDR3 sequences, roughly 24% of them present only once. This sample was also put to use in a study of T cells of mothers and their children.

Sequencing used blood. All receptors derive from a girl aged 2 to 9 in good health. CDR3s include the opening cysteine and the closing phenylalanine or tryptophan. A D gene is named only where the DNA matches it firmly. Size tells how often a clone was seen (once, few, many) or the class of an expanded clone, and some rows leave it out.

j_gene	abundance	d_gene	v_gene	CDR3aa	CDR3nt
TRBJ2-7	-	TRBD2	TRBV7-6	CASSLEAGRAYEQYF	TGTGCCAGCAGCTTAGAAGCGGGAAGGGCCTACGAGCAGTACTTC
TRBJ2-3	-	-	TRBV4-2	CASSLRAAYSRTDTQYF	TGTGCCAGCAGCCTCCGAGCAGCGTACAGCCGCACAGATACGCAGTATTTT
TRBJ2-1	-	-	TRBV19	CATWEYNEQFF	TGTGCCACCTGGGAGTACAATGAGCAGTTCTTC
TRBJ1-4	few	-	TRBV25-1	CASKSTEKLFF	TGTGCCAGCAAGAGTACTGAAAAACTGTTTTTT
TRBJ1-2	few	TRBD1	TRBV12-3/TRBV12-4	CASSFDREGSYGYTF	TGTGCCAGCAGTTTCGACAGGGAGGGCAGCTATGGCTACACCTTC
TRBJ2-4	-	-	TRBV6-6	CASILRGRGLIAKNIQYF	TGTGCCAGCATCCTCCGCGGGCGGGGGCTAATAGCCAAAAACATTCAGTACTTC
TRBJ1-4	-	-	TRBV29-1	CSVEKAGEGEKLFF	TGCAGCGTTGAGAAGGCAGGGGAAGGCGAAAAACTGTTTTTT
TRBJ2-1	many	-	TRBV29-1	CSVEGVNEQFF	TGCAGCGTTGAAGGGGTAAATGAGCAGTTCTTC
TRBJ2-7	few	TRBD1	TRBV9	CASSPRTGGLALDEQYF	TGTGCCAGCAGCCCTAGGACAGGGGGTTTAGCTTTGGACGAGCAGTACTTC
TRBJ2-7	-	-	TRBV20-1	CSARDWDNETSYEQYF	TGCAGTGCTAGAGACTGGGACAACGAAACCTCCTACGAGCAGTACTTC
TRBJ1-1	-	TRBD1	TRBV6-2/TRBV6-3	CASAKQGLGRTEAFF	TGTGCCAGCGCAAAACAGGGGTTAGGGAGGACTGAAGCTTTCTTT
TRBJ1-1	-	-	TRBV9	CASSPPAENTEAFF	TGTGCCAGCAGCCCCCCGGCAGAGAACACTGAAGCTTTCTTT
TRBJ1-1	few	-	TRBV7-9	CASSLGGINTEAFF	TGTGCCAGCAGCTTGGGGGGCATCAACACTGAAGCTTTCTTT
TRBJ1-4	-	-	TRBV11-2	CASSPWAGPFNEKLFF	TGTGCCAGCAGCCCGTGGGCAGGCCCTTTTAATGAAAAACTGTTTTTT
TRBJ2-1	-	TRBD2	TRBV5-1	CASSAYASGGASLNEQFF	TGCGCCAGCAGCGCATACGCTAGCGGGGGGGCCTCTCTCAATGAGCAGTTCTTC
TRBJ2-7	-	-	TRBV19	CASSTGLTTYEQYF	TGTGCCAGTAGTACGGGACTGACTACCTACGAGCAGTACTTC
TRBJ2-1	few	TRBD2	TRBV24-1	CATSELAGHEQFF	TGTGCCACCAGTGAACTAGCGGGACATGAGCAGTTCTTC
TRBJ2-6	few	-	TRBV7-6	CASSFGGTLSGANALTF	TGTGCCAGCAGCTTCGGGGGAACCCTCTCTGGGGCCAACGCCCTGACTTTC
TRBJ2-7	few	TRBD2	TRBV18	CASSPHPGGSYEQYF	TGTGCCAGCTCACCTCACCCGGGAGGAAGCTACGAGCAGTACTTC
TRBJ2-7	-	-	TRBV28	CASSPEGGSSYEQYF	TGTGCCAGCAGTCCCGAGGGGGGAAGCTCCTACGAGCAGTACTTC
TRBJ2-5	-	TRBD1	TRBV6-1	CASSPEGQGARETQYF	TGTGCCAGCAGTCCGGAAGGACAGGGGGCTAGGGAGACCCAGTACTTC
TRBJ1-1	-	TRBD1	TRBV12-3/TRBV12-4	CASREATGRAEAFF	TGTGCCAGCAGGGAAGCGACAGGGCGGGCTGAAGCTTTCTTT
TRBJ2-7	few	TRBD2	TRBV28	CASSPQGPGGQQYF	TGTGCCAGCAGTCCTCAGGGGCCGGGGGGGCAGCAGTACTTC
TRBJ1-1	-	-	TRBV9	CASSAPGAGRTEAFF	TGTGCCAGCAGCGCCCCGGGGGCGGGGAGGACTGAAGCTTTCTTT
TRBJ1-6	few	-	TRBV6-5	CASSYEGPSSYNSPLHF	TGTGCCAGCAGTTACGAGGGCCCGAGCTCCTATAATTCACCCCTCCACTTT
TRBJ1-5	few	TRBD1	TRBV20-1	CSARRQGEQPQHF	TGCAGTGCTAGAAGACAGGGGGAGCAGCCCCAGCATTTT
TRBJ2-7	-	TRBD2	TRBV5-1	CASSLYSGRSNEQYF	TGCGCCAGCAGCTTGTACAGCGGGAGATCCAACGAGCAGTACTTC
TRBJ1-6	few	TRBD1	TRBV5-5	CASSLLPGTGGFEALHF	TGTGCCAGCAGCTTGCTCCCGGGAACAGGGGGGTTCGAGGCCCTCCACTTT
TRBJ2-5	-	-	TRBV9	CASSVDGTQYF	TGTGCCAGCAGCGTTGACGGGACCCAGTACTTC
TRBJ2-7	-	-	TRBV7-2	CASSLVWGPSDEQYF	TGTGCCAGCAGCTTAGTTTGGGGGCCCTCCGACGAGCAGTACTTC
TRBJ2-1	-	TRBD1	TRBV6-5	CASSYPRDSQSSYNEQFF	TGTGCCAGCAGTTATCCGAGGGACAGCCAGAGCTCCTACAATGAGCAGTTCTTC
TRBJ1-4	few	-	TRBV9	CASSVEVTPVGKLFF	TGTGCCAGCAGCGTAGAGGTGACTCCGGTGGGAAAACTGTTTTTT
TRBJ2-7	few	-	TRBV5-5	CASSFSGVEQYF	TGTGCCAGCAGTTTTTCGGGCGTCGAGCAGTACTTC
TRBJ2-3	few	-	TRBV9	CASSVEGGTDTQYF	TGTGCCAGCAGCGTAGAAGGGGGGACAGATACGCAGTATTTT
TRBJ1-4	-	-	TRBV3-1	CASSPRDTINEKLFF	TGTGCCAGCAGCCCGCGGGACACCATTAATGAAAAACTGTTTTTT
TRBJ1-2	few	-	TRBV7-3	CASSPSDSANYGYTF	TGTGCCAGCAGCCCGTCGGACTCAGCTAACTATGGCTACACCTTC
TRBJ2-5	-	TRBD1	TRBV27	CASSLTIYTGGGTQYF	TGTGCCAGCAGTTTAACGATATATACAGGGGGAGGGACCCAGTACTTC
TRBJ2-3	few	TRBD2	TRBV20-1	CSASPGTSGSVADTQYF	TGCAGTGCTAGCCCCGGGACTAGCGGGAGTGTGGCAGATACGCAGTATTTT
TRBJ2-7	-	-	TRBV19	CASSTRDHLYEQYF	TGTGCCAGTAGTACCCGGGACCATCTCTACGAGCAGTACTTC
TRBJ1-1	-	-	TRBV6-1	CASLLQGTLNTEAFF	TGTGCCAGCCTACTCCAGGGAACCCTGAACACTGAAGCTTTCTTT
TRBJ2-7	few	-	TRBV28	CASSLPDSTVKQYF	TGTGCCAGCAGTTTACCGGACAGTACGGTCAAGCAGTACTTC